The 29 T cell receptor beta chains below all came from one sample that was sequenced in a study of blood T cell repertoires in COVID-19. Here immunoSEQ multiplex PCR was the method, and the copy in TCRdb shows in-frame clones only, minus some. The table lists 120,000 to 150,000 clones, 84% of them singletons. The specimen sequenced was PBMCs or T cells enriched from blood (not recorded which). Receptors were obtained from a woman between 50 and 59 years old who had been exposed to COVID-19.

V and J are TRBV7-9 and TRBJ2-5; the match to TRBD1 covers 8 bases. V lost 4 bases and J lost 4; bases outside the gene matches: 8. The CDR3 is made up of 15 amino acids. Germline lookup yields CDR1 SEHNR and CDR2 FQNEAQ (reference sequence). The CDR3 bases are TGTGCCAGCAGCTCCCCCCTTGGACAGGGAGAGACCCAGTACTTC. This translates into CASSSPLGQGETQYF. Drawing the rest from reference TRBV7-9 and TRBJ2-5, the complete variable domain is DTGVSQNPRHKITKRGQNVTFRCDPISEHNRLYWYRQTLGQGPEFLTYFQNEAQLEKSRLLSDRFSAERPKGSFSTLEIQRTEQGDSAMYLCASSSPLGQGETQYFGPGTRLLVL.

The J gene is TRBJ1-1, the V gene TRBV6-5; 11 bases fit TRBD1. Germline V CDR1 and CDR2: MNHEY, SVGAGI. The CDR3 is 14 amino acids. V was pared by 6 bases and J by 6 bases, with 6 bases of the junction left unmatched. The CDR3 reads CASSPTGQGAEAFF. CDR3 in DNA: TGTGCCAGCAGCCCAACGGGACAGGGGGCTGAAGCTTTCTTT.

A word on this clone: Mismatch with germline at one junction end may stem from a read error. The chain is built from TRBV3-1 (or the pseudogene TRBV3-2) and TRBJ2-1, with 8 bases matching TRBD1. The CDR3 consists of 16 residues. Germline CDR1 LGHDT, CDR2 YNNKEL (reference sequence). Written as DNA, the CDR3 is TGTGCCAGCAGCCAAGATCCGGGACAGGCCTATAATGAGCAGTTCTTC. Encoded protein: CASSQDPGQAYNEQFF.

The chain couples TRBV20-1 to TRBJ2-1; TRBD2 matches at 12 bases. This CDR3 is 14 amino acids long. J lost 8 bases, V lost 3 bases, and 5 bases had no gene match. Germline V gives CDR1 DFQATT, CDR2 SNEGSKA (reference sequence). CDR3 loop: CSASRASGRDEQFF. The CDR3 DNA reads TGCAGTGCTAGTAGGGCTAGCGGGAGGGATGAGCAGTTCTTC.

This clone was recorded only once. V and J are TRBV6-5 and TRBJ1-1; D remains unclear. There are 13 residues in the CDR3. CDR1 and CDR2 from the germline V gene are MNHEY and SVGAGI. Trimming took 2 bases from V and 1 from J, leaving 5 bases between them. CDR3 nucleotides: TGTGCCAGCAGTTACGAGTGGAACACTGAAGCTTTCTTT. Translated: CASSYEWNTEAFF.

The chain uses TRBV5-1 and TRBJ1-1; D unclear. This CDR3 has 14 amino acids. V was trimmed by 2 bases and J by 4 bases, leaving 12 bases between them. Germline loops: CDR1 SGHRS, CDR2 YFSETQ. This CDR3 is CASSFRELATEAFF. The CDR3, as DNA: TGCGCCAGCAGCTTTCGGGAATTAGCCACTGAAGCTTTCTTT.

The rearrangement uses TRBV18 and TRBJ1-2; D may be TRBD1 (5 bases). CDR1 is KGHSH and CDR2 is LQKENI in the germline V gene. The V end was cut by 2 bases, the J end by 5 bases, with 18 bases between. There are 16 residues in the CDR3. The CDR3 region is CASSPVLGGENYGYTF. The CDR3, as DNA: TGTGCCAGCTCACCAGTCCTCGGGGGGGAAAATTATGGCTACACCTTC.

The chain is built from TRBV11-2 and TRBJ1-4, with 7 bases identical to TRBD1. The CDR3 has 13 amino acids. The ends lost 6 bases at V and 8 bases at J; junction bases unmatched: 6. Germline CDR1 is SGHAT and CDR2 is FQNNGV. Written as DNA, the CDR3 is TGTGCCAGCAGATGGGACAGAGGGGAAAAACTGTTTTTT. This translates into CASRWDRGEKLFF. The variable domain in full, with the rest retrieved from reference TRBV11-2 and TRBJ1-4, is EAGVAQSPRYKIIEKRQSVAFWCNPISGHATLYWYQQILGQGPKLLIQFQNNGVVDDSQLPKDRFSAERLKGVDSTLKIQPAKLEDSAVYLCASRWDRGEKLFFGSGTQLSVL.

J is TRBJ2-2 and V is TRBV30; 10 bases match TRBD2. With 0 bases clipped from V and 1 base from J, the junction kept 5 bases outside the gene matches. The CDR3 runs 17 residues. Germline assignment: CDR1 GTSNPN and CDR2 SVGIG (reference sequence). CDR3 protein: CAWSVAGGPRNTGELFF. The CDR3 coding sequence is TGTGCCTGGAGTGTAGCGGGGGGGCCGAGGAACACCGGGGAGCTGTTTTTT.

The J gene is TRBJ2-3, the V gene TRBV5-1; 7 nucleotides align to TRBD2. The V segment lost 1 base and the J segment 3 bases; nucleotides outside the gene matches: 5. The CDR3 consists of 15 residues. Germline V CDR1 and CDR2: SGHRS, YFSETQ. CDR3 sequence (DNA): TGCGCCAGCAGCTTGATGGCGGGGGAGACAGATACGCAGTATTTT. It encodes CASSLMAGETDTQYF.

This clone was detected only once. The chain combines TRBV2 with TRBJ1-1; weak D call: TRBD1 (5 bases). Germline CDR1 is SNHLY and CDR2 is FYNNEI. Trimming shortened V by 6 bases and J by 1 base, and 15 bases separated the two germline ends. CDR3 length equals 15 residues. The DNA of the CDR3 is TGTGCCAGCAGACCCGACAGACATCCGAACACTGAAGCTTTCTTT. This translates into CASRPDRHPNTEAFF.

The rearrangement uses TRBV9 and TRBJ2-2, with 7 bases that match TRBD2. Germline V gives CDR1 SGDLS, CDR2 YYNGEE. The V segment lost 5 bases and the J segment 8 bases; nucleotides outside the gene matches: 9. The CDR3 has 14 residues. CDR3 DNA: TGTGCCAGCAGAGGTGCGGGAGCGTCGGGGGAGCTGTTTTTT. It codes for CASRGAGASGELFF.

The gene calls are TRBV18 and TRBJ1-2; no reliable D call. V dropped 2 bases and J dropped 3 bases, with 16 bases sitting between them. Per the germline V gene, CDR1 is KGHSH and CDR2 is LQKENI. The CDR3 runs 16 residues. The CDR3 loop is CASSPLAGLSDYGYTF. DNA of the CDR3: TGTGCCAGCTCACCATTGGCGGGCCTTTCCGACTATGGCTACACCTTC. Filled out from reference TRBV18 and TRBJ1-2, the complete variable domain reads NAGVMQNPRHLVRRRGQEARLRCSPMKGHSHVYWYRQLPEEGLKFMVYLQKENIIDESGMPKERFSAEFPKEGPSILRIQQVVRGDSAAYFCASSPLAGLSDYGYTFGSGTRLTVV.

The CDR3 DNA sequence: TGTGCCAGTCGGCGGGGCCCGGGGCGTCTTTTGAACACTGAAGCTTTCTTT. Protein sequence: CASRRGPGRLLNTEAFF. The V gene is TRBV27, the J gene TRBJ1-1; a weak D match, TRBD1 (5 bases). CDR1 and CDR2 from the germline V gene are MNHEY and SMNVEV (reference sequence). The V gene lost 9 bases and the J gene lost 0 bases, with 23 bases spanning the gap. The CDR3 has 17 residues.

The chain links TRBV4-2 to TRBJ2-2, with unresolved D. From germline, CDR1 is LGHNA and CDR2 YNFKEQ. Trimming pared 2 bases from V and 7 bases from J, leaving 8 bases between. This CDR3 region has 13 residues. The CDR3 spells CASSQLTGGELFF. As DNA, the CDR3 is TGTGCCAGCAGCCAATTGACGGGCGGGGAGCTGTTTTTT.

The chain uses TRBV19 and TRBJ1-2; TRBD1 matches 7 bases. CDR3 size: 13 residues. Per the germline V gene, CDR1 is LNHDA and CDR2 is SQIVND (reference sequence). V lost 7 bases and J lost 4; bases outside the gene matches: 6. DNA for the CDR3: TGTGCCAGTACCCCGGGACAGATCTATGGCTACACCTTC. Translating gives CASTPGQIYGYTF.

This clone turned up a few times. The genes are TRBV29-1 and TRBJ1-5, with 8 bases aligning to TRBD1. Germline-derived CDR1 and CDR2 are SQVTM and ANQGSEA. The CDR3 length is 13 residues. Germline trimming cut 4 bases from V and 7 bases from J; bases unmatched to any gene: 6. Written as DNA, the CDR3 is TGCAGCGTTGGGGCAGGGGGCAGGCAGCCCCAGCATTTT. It yields the protein CSVGAGGRQPQHF.

CDR3 in DNA: TGTGCCAGCAGCAAAGGTCCAGGGACAGATCTATCCTCTGGAAACACCATATATTTT. This gives the protein CASSKGPGTDLSSGNTIYF. The chain carries TRBV21-1 and TRBJ1-3; TRBD1, the D gene given by the table, was not confirmed from the DNA. TRBV21-1 is flagged as a pseudogene. The length of the CDR3 is 19 residues.

V usage is TRBV10-2 and J usage is TRBJ2-2; 12 positions agree with TRBD2. Germline loops: CDR1 WSHSY, CDR2 SAAADI. The V segment lost 8 bases and the J segment 7 bases; nucleotides outside the gene matches: 5. The CDR3 is made up of 14 amino acids. The CDR3 reads CASFLAGGVGELFF. The CDR3 DNA reads as TGCGCCAGCTTTCTAGCGGGAGGGGTCGGGGAGCTGTTTTTT.

The chain carries TRBV5-6 and TRBJ2-1; possibly TRBD1 for D (5 bases). The CDR3 runs to 14 residues. Looked up from germline, CDR1 is SGHDT and CDR2 is YYEEEE. Trimming took 4 bases from V and 0 from J, leaving 8 bases between them. The CDR3 region has the DNA TGTGCCAGCAGCCAGGGAAGCTCCTACAATGAGCAGTTCTTC. Translating gives CASSQGSSYNEQFF.

This clone came up once. The chain carries TRBV11-2 and TRBJ2-4, with 7 bases fitting TRBD2. V lost 3 bases to trimming and J lost 2 bases; unmatched junction nucleotides: 10. Germline lookup yields CDR1 SGHAT and CDR2 FQNNGV. This CDR3 comprises 17 residues. The CDR3 here is CASSFARLAGTKNIQYF. Here the CDR3 DNA reads TGTGCCAGCAGCTTTGCCCGACTAGCCGGGACCAAAAACATTCAGTACTTC.

A note on this clone: A read error may produce the germline difference seen at one junction end. The V call is TRBV27, the J call TRBJ1-4; D is unresolved. The CDR3 covers 16 residues. Germline V gene lookup returns CDR1 MNHEY and CDR2 SMNVEV (reference sequence). The CDR3 bases are TGTGCCAGCAGTTTATCAGGAGGAGTCGGTGCGAGCGTTCTCTATTTT. It is translated as CASSLSGGVGASVLYF.

This chain uses TRBV27 with TRBJ2-3, with D hard to call. Trimming stripped 5 bases from V and 2 bases from J, with 11 bases between. Germline CDR1 is MNHEY and CDR2 is SMNVEV (reference sequence). This CDR3 has 14 amino acids. This CDR3 reads CASSQPTVTDTQYF. The CDR3 DNA reads TGTGCCAGCAGTCAACCTACCGTCACAGATACGCAGTATTTT.

The rearrangement uses TRBV7-6 and TRBJ2-1; 8 nucleotides agree with TRBD1. Germline-derived CDR1 and CDR2 are SGHVS and FNYEAQ. J was trimmed by 4 bases and V by 0 bases; bases with no gene match: 5. CDR3 size: 16 residues. The CDR3 nucleotides read TGTGCCAGCAGCTTAGCGGGCAGGGGGCTGTACAATGAGCAGTTCTTC. Translated: CASSLAGRGLYNEQFF.

The chain employs TRBV6-2 or TRBV6-3 and TRBJ2-1; a possible D gene is TRBD1 (5 bases). The CDR3 is 14 amino acids. The germline CDR1 and CDR2 sequences are MNHEY and SVGEGT. V was cut by 4 bases and J by 1 base, with 8 bases left in between. The CDR3 DNA is TGTGCCAGCAGTTTTAGGGGTTCCTACAATGAGCAGTTCTTC. The encoded protein is CASSFRGSYNEQFF.

CDR3 region: CASSPRQNYGYTF. The CDR3 bases are TGTGCCAGCTCACCGAGACAGAACTATGGCTACACCTTC. The rearrangement links TRBV18 to TRBJ1-2, with D possibly being TRBD1 (5 bases). The CDR3 sequence is 13 residues long. Germline V gene sequence: CDR1 KGHSH, CDR2 LQKENI. Trimming stripped 3 bases from V and 2 bases from J, with 7 bases between.

The CDR3 sequence is CASSPFEAQPYNSPLHF. CDR3 nucleotide sequence: TGTGCCAGCAGCCCCTTTGAGGCCCAGCCCTATAATTCACCCCTCCACTTT. The V gene is TRBV7-9, the J gene TRBJ1-6; D not certain. Deletions cut 5 bases from V and 2 bases from J, with 16 bases between. The CDR3 extends over 17 amino acids. The V gene's germline CDR1 is SEHNR and CDR2 FQNEAQ (reference sequence).

The CDR3 region is CASSLITGSPSYEQYF. The CDR3 DNA reads TGTGCCAGCAGCTTAATTACAGGGTCCCCGAGCTACGAGCAGTACTTC. The gene calls are TRBV13 and TRBJ2-7; D is perhaps TRBD1 (6 bases). The CDR3 has 16 residues. Germline CDR1 PRHDT, CDR2 FYEKMQ (reference sequence). V lost 2 bases and J 3 bases, leaving 17 bases between the germline ends. Full variable domain (remainder filled in from reference TRBV13 and TRBJ2-7): AAGVIQSPRHLIKEKRETATLKCYPIPRHDTVYWYQQGPGQDPQFLISFYEKMQSDKGSIPDRFSAQQFSDYHSELNMSSLELGDSALYFCASSLITGSPSYEQYFGPGTRLTVT.

The chain has TRBV5-4 and TRBJ2-3; D may be TRBD1 (5 bases). With 0 bases removed from V and 5 bases from J, the gap between germline ends came to 7 bases. The germline gives CDR1 SGHNT, CDR2 YYREEE (reference sequence). This CDR3 spans 13 amino acids. This chain's CDR3 is CASSLGGRDTQYF. The CDR3 nucleotides are TGTGCCAGCAGCTTGGGGGGCCGAGATACGCAGTATTTT.